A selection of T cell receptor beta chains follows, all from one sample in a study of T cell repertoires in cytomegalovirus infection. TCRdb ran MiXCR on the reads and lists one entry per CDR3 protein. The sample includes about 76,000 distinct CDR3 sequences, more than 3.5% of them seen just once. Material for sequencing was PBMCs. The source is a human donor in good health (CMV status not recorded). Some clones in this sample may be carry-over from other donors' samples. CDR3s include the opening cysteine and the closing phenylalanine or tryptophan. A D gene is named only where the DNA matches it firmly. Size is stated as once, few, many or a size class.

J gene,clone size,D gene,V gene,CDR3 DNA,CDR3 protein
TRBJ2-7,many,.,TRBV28,TGTGCCAGCAGTTTATATAAGGAGGGGGGGAAGGAGCAGTACTTC,CASSLYKEGGKEQYF
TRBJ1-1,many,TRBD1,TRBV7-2,TGTGCCAGCAGCTTGGGGGGGACAGGCAACACTGAAGCTTTCTTT,CASSLGGTGNTEAFF
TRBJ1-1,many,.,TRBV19,TGTGCCAGTAGGCACAGGGTCCGGGGCACTGAAGCTTTCTTT,CASRHRVRGTEAFF
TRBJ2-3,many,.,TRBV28,TGTGCCAGCAGTTCCGGTTTAGGCAGGGAAAGAGCAGATACGCAGTATTTT,CASSSGLGRERADTQYF
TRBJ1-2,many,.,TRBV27,TGTGCCAGCAGTTTTAAAGGGTCGTACTATGGCTACACCTTC,CASSFKGSYYGYTF
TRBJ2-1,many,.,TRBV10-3,TGTGCCATCAGTGAAAACGGGGGGCCTCATGAGCAGTTCTTC,CAISENGGPHEQFF
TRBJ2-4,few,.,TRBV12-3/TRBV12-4,TGTGCCAGCAGTGGGGGTGACATTCAGTACTTC,CASSGGDIQYF
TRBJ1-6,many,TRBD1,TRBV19,TGTGCCAGTAGTATGGAGTCGGACAGGGGGCCGGCTAATTCACCCCTCCACTTT,CASSMESDRGPANSPLHF
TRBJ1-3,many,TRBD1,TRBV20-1,TGCAGTGCTAGAAAGGACAGGAGCTCTGGAAACACCATATATTTT,CSARKDRSSGNTIYF
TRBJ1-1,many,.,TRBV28,TGTGCCAGCAGTCTCACAACAGGGGAAGCTTTCTTT,CASSLTTGEAFF
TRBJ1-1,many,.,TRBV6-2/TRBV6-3,TGTGCCAGCAGTTACAAACCCCGGTCGAGGGGAAAGAACACTGAAGCTTTCTTT,CASSYKPRSRGKNTEAFF
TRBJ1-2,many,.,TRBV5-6,TGTGCCAGCAGCTTGACAGTCAACTATGGCTACACCTTC,CASSLTVNYGYTF
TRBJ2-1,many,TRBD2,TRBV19,TGTGCCAGTAGTTCGGGACTAGCGGCAACCCGGTCCTACAATGAGCAGTTCTTC,CASSSGLAATRSYNEQFF
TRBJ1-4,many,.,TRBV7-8,TGTGCCAGCAGCTTCCCGGGAGAGGATGAAAAACTGTTTTTT,CASSFPGEDEKLFF
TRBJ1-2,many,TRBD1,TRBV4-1,TGCGCCAGCAGCCAAGAGGGGACAGTCTATGGCTACACCTTC,CASSQEGTVYGYTF
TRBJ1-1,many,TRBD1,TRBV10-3,TGTGCCATCAGTGGACCGCCTGGGGACAGGAGCTTGAACACTGAAGCTTTCTTT,CAISGPPGDRSLNTEAFF
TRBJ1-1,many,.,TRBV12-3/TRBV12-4,TGTGCCAGCAGTCTATTCAGGGGAGCTGAAGCTTTCTTT,CASSLFRGAEAFF
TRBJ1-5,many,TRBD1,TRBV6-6,TGTGCCAGCAGTTACCGGACAGGGGAAAATCAGCCCCAGCATTTT,CASSYRTGENQPQHF
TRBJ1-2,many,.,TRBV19,TGTGCCAGTAGTATTCAGGGGAGGATTAACTATGGCTACACCTTC,CASSIQGRINYGYTF
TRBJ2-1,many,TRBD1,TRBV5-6,TGTGCCAGCAGCCTATGGACAGGGCCAGGCGGTTACGAGCAGTTCTTC,CASSLWTGPGGYEQFF
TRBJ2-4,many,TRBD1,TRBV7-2,TGTGCCAGCAGCTTTACAGGGGGGCTGCCCAAAAACATTCAGTACTTC,CASSFTGGLPKNIQYF
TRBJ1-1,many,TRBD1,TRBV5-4,TGTGCCAGCAGCTCCGGACAGGGCCTTGAAGCTTTCTTT,CASSSGQGLEAFF
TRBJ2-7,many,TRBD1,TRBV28,TGTGCCAGCAGTCTCGACAGGGACGAGCAGTACTTC,CASSLDRDEQYF
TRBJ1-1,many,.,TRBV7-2,TGTGCCAGCAGCTTAGAGGGACATTGGGCCACTGAAGCTTTCTTT,CASSLEGHWATEAFF
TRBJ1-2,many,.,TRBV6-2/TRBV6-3,TGTGCCAGTTTCAACAGGGAGAACTATGGCTACACCTTC,CASFNRENYGYTF
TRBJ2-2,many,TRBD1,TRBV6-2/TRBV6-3,TGTGCCAGCAGTTTGGGGACAGTGAACACCGGGGAGCTGTTTTTT,CASSLGTVNTGELFF
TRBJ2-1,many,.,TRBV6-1,TGTGCCAGCAGTGAAAGGGACCGGCCAGGGAGGTTC,CASSERDRPGRF
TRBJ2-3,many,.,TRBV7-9,TGTGCCAGCAGCCCAGCAGATACGCAGTATTTT,CASSPADTQYF